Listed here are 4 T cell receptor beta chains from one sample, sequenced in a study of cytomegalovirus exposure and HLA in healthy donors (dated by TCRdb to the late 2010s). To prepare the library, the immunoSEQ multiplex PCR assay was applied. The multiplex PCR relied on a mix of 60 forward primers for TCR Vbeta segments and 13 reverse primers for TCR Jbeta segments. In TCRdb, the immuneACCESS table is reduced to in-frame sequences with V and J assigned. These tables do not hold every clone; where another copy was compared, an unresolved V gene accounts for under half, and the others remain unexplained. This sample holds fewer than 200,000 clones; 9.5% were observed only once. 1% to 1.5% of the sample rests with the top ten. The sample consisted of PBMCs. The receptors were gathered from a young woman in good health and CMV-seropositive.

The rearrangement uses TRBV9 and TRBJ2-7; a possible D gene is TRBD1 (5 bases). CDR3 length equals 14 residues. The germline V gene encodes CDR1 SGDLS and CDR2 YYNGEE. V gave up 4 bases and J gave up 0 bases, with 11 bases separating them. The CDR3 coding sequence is TGTGCCAGCAGCTATACAGGCTTCTCCTACGAGCAGTACTTC. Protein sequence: CASSYTGFSYEQYF.

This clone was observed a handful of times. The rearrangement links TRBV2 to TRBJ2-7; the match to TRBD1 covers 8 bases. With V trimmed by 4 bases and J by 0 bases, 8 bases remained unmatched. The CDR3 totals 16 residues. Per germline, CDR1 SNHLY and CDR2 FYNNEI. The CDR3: CASSGPGQAISYEQYF. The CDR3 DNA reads TGTGCCAGCAGTGGCCCGGGACAGGCGATCTCCTACGAGCAGTACTTC.

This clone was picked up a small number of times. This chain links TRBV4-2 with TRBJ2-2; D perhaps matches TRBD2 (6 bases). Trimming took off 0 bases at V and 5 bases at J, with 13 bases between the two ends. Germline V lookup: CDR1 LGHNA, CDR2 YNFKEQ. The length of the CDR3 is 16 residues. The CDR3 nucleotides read TGTGCCAGCAGCCAAGAAGGTCGGGGGTTTACCGGGGAGCTGTTTTTT. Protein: CASSQEGRGFTGELFF.

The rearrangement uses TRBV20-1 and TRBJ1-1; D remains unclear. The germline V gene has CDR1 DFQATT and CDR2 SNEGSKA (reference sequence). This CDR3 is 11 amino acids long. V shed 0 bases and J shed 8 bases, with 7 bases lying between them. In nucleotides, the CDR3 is TGCAGTGCTAGAGAGCGACTGGAAGCTTTCTTT. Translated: CSARERLEAFF.